Sequencing of this TCR beta chain was carried out in a study of neurological immune-mediated disorders. Looking at the study overall: Among the roughly 35 patients with multiple sclerosis, about 31 were relapsing-remitting, while 3 were secondary progressive.

CDR1 and CDR2 (germline): KGHSH, LQKENI. This CDR3 has 16 residues. Trimming took 2 bases from V and 4 from J, leaving 15 bases between them. This clonotype was picked up many times. TCRdb re-derived calls from the 5' RACE reads in MiXCR, one entry per CDR3 protein. The data show tens of thousands of distinct CDR3 sequences, 3.5% seen once. Source material: PBMCs. This sequence was found in a woman in her forties or fifties with multiple sclerosis. This chain links TRBV18 with TRBJ1-3; D not certain. CDR3 protein: CASSPSTEGSGNTIYF. The CDR3 nucleotides are TGTGCCAGCTCACCAAGCACAGAGGGTTCCGGAAACACCATATATTTT.